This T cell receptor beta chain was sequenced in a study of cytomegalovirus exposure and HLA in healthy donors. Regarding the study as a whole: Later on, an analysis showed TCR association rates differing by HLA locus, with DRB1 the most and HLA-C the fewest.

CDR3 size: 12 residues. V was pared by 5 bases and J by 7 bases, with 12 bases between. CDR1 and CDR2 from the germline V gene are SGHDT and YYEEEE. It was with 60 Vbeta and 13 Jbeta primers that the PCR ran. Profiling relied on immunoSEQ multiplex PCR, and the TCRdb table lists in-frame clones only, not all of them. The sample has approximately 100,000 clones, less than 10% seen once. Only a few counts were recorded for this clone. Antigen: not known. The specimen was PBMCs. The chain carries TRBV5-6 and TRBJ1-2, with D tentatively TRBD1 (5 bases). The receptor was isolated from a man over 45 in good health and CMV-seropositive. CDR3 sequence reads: CASRQGMRGYTF. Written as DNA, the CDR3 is TGTGCCAGCAGGCAGGGTATGCGTGGCTACACCTTC.